This TCR beta chain was recovered during a study of blood T cell repertoires in COVID-19. Turning to the study itself: In each case, the material was cDNA or gDNA derived from T cells, B-cell-depleted T cells, or PBMCs.

Cohorts were assigned according to the clinical history that participants reported. This clone was seen a single time. Original processing notes: Reference gene primer amplification in the assay estimated nucleated cell counts. The repertoire was sequenced with immunoSEQ multiplex PCR; TCRdb's copy has only in-frame clones and lacks some. The V and J calls and clone size are taken from that table; D and trimming were inferred from the DNA. This table has 330,000 or so clones, roughly nine tenths appearing once. This CDR3 has 14 residues. Losses at the gene ends were 5 bases for V and 1 base for J; bases not matched to a gene: 4. From germline, CDR1 is PRHDT and CDR2 FYEKMQ (reference sequence).

The sequence came from a woman aged 25 to 39 who had recovered from COVID-19. The V gene is TRBV13, the J gene TRBJ1-1; 7 positions match TRBD1. Sequencing was carried out using PBMCs or T cells enriched from blood (not recorded which). DNA of the CDR3: TGTGCCAGCAGCACGGGACAGCCGAACACTGAAGCTTTCTTT. Its translation: CASSTGQPNTEAFF.